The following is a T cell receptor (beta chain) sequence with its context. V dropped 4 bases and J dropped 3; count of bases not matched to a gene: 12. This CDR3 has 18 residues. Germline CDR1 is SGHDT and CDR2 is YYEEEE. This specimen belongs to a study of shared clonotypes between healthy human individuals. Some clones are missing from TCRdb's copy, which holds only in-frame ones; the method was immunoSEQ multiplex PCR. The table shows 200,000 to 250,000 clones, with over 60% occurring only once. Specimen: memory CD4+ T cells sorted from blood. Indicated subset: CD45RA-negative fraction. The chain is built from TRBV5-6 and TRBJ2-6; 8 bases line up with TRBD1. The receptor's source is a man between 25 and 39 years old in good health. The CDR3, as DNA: TGTGCCAGCAGCGGCGGACAGGGCCGGCAAGGTGGGGCCAACGTCCTGACTTTC. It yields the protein CASSGGQGRQGGANVLTF.